Below, 14 T cell receptor beta chains from the same sample are listed, as sequenced in a study of regulatory T cells in long-lasting Graves disease. According to the study, TCR beta libraries were built with iRepertoire HTBI primers and CDR3-region Arm-PCR. TCRdb called the multiplex PCR reads again in MiXCR, with one record for every CDR3 protein. The sample consists of about 420,000 distinct CDR3 sequences, around 20% of them appearing once. Specified time point: persistent/refractory GD, antithyroid drugs over 5 years with positive TRAb. Isolated PBMC RNA provided the starting material for the TCR library. The specimen was peripheral blood mononuclear cells (PBMCs), collected when the disease was refractory, from a patient treated with antithyroid drugs. The receptors were sampled from a female donor with Graves disease.

This clonotype was picked up a small number of times. The chain uses TRBV4-3 and TRBJ1-5; the D is unclear. The germline V and J ends were trimmed by 1 base and 3 bases, with 10 bases remaining between them. The CDR3 is made up of 15 amino acids. Per the germline V gene, CDR1 is LGHNA and CDR2 is YSLEER. CDR3 coding DNA: TGCGCCAGCAGCCAAGGGTTTGAAAACAATCAGCCCCAGCATTTT. It encodes CASSQGFENNQPQHF.

The rearrangement joins TRBV2 to TRBJ2-2; the match to TRBD1 covers 9 bases. This CDR3 comprises 14 residues. Per the germline V gene, CDR1 is SNHLY and CDR2 is FYNNEI. The ends lost 9 bases at V and 5 bases at J; junction bases unmatched: 7. Written as DNA, the CDR3 is TGTGCCAGTTCGATACAGGGGGCGACCGGGGAGCTGTTTTTT. It translates to CASSIQGATGELFF.

This clonotype was counted only a few times. This chain joins TRBV12-3 or TRBV12-4 and TRBJ1-6; TRBD1 matches at 8 bases. This CDR3 spans 14 amino acids. Germline trimming cut 5 bases from V and 7 bases from J; bases unmatched to any gene: 4. For the CDR3, the DNA is TGTGCCAGCAGTCCCAGGGGGCGGAATTCACCCCTCCACTTT. Residues: CASSPRGRNSPLHF.

The gene calls are TRBV20-1 and TRBJ2-7; possible D gene TRBD2, 6 bases. This CDR3 is built from 13 residues. V was shortened by 4 bases and J by 3 bases, with 13 bases between the two germline ends. The germline gives CDR1 DFQATT, CDR2 SNEGSKA (reference sequence). CDR3 coding DNA: TGCAGTGCTAAAGGGGACTGGCACTACGAGCAGTACTTC. It encodes CSAKGDWHYEQYF.

The chain links TRBV7-2 to TRBJ1-1; D uncertain. The CDR3 is 11 amino acids. Germline V CDR1 and CDR2: SGHTA, FQGNSA. Deletions cut 6 bases from V and 4 bases from J, with 6 bases between. This CDR3 is CASRRVTEAFF. The CDR3 region has the DNA TGTGCCAGCAGGAGGGTCACTGAAGCTTTCTTT.

This clonotype was picked up many times. The V and J genes are TRBV28 and TRBJ1-2; 8 positions match TRBD1. CDR1 is MDHEN and CDR2 is SYDVKM in the germline V gene. Trimming cost V 5 bases and J 3 bases; bases outside gene matches: 14. This CDR3 has 17 amino acids. The CDR3: CASSQQNRGRGHYGYTF. CDR3 nucleotides: TGTGCCAGCAGTCAACAAAATAGAGGCAGGGGGCACTATGGCTACACCTTC.

Many counts were recorded for this clonotype. CDR3 region: CASSSDPGGGSPLHF. The CDR3 coding sequence is TGTGCCAGCAGCTCCGACCCCGGCGGGGGTTCACCCCTCCACTTT. V usage is TRBV7-2 and J usage is TRBJ1-6; tentatively, D is TRBD1 (5 bases). The V end was cut by 4 bases, the J end by 9 bases, with 16 bases between. Germline lookup yields CDR1 SGHTA and CDR2 FQGNSA. The CDR3 runs to 15 residues.

A note on this clonotype: A much larger clone lies a single base off, so this may be a read error. The V gene is TRBV7-2, the J gene TRBJ2-7, with D hard to call. This CDR3 contains 16 residues. Germline values: CDR1 SGHTA, CDR2 FQGNSA. CDR3 loop: CVSSLSPGPVPYEQYF. The DNA of the CDR3 is TGTGTCAGCAGCTTATCCCCTGGTCCCGTACCCTACGAGCAGTACTTC.

This clonotype was observed many times. The chain employs TRBV6-1 and TRBJ1-4; possible D gene TRBD1, 5 bases. Trimming pared 4 bases from V and 5 bases from J, leaving 11 bases between. The germline V gene has CDR1 MNHNS and CDR2 SASEGT. CDR3 size: 14 residues. Here the CDR3 DNA reads TGTGCCAGCAGTGGGCAGGGATTGAATGAAAAACTGTTTTTT. Its translation: CASSGQGLNEKLFF.

This clonotype was detected only a few times. In DNA, the CDR3 is TGTGCCAGCTCACCACCTCGCGGGGACACCTACGAGCAGTACTTC. It yields the protein CASSPPRGDTYEQYF. V and J are TRBV18 and TRBJ2-7; D might be TRBD1 or TRBD2, each matching 6 bases. Trimming shortened V by 0 bases and J by 2 bases, and 11 bases separated the two germline ends. CDR1 is KGHSH and CDR2 is LQKENI in the germline V gene. The CDR3 has 15 residues.

This clonotype appeared a few times. V is TRBV12-3 or TRBV12-4 and J is TRBJ2-1; 7 nucleotides align to TRBD2. Unmatched junction bases numbered 3, after V lost 0 bases and J lost 7 bases. The CDR3 runs 14 residues. The CDR3 DNA is TGTGCCAGCAGTTTAGCGGGAGGGCAAAATGAGCAGTTCTTC. Translating it yields CASSLAGGQNEQFF.

This clonotype has more than one count but fewer than ten. The chain has TRBV29-1 and TRBJ1-2; TRBD1 matches at 8 bases. With V trimmed by 0 bases and J by 7 bases, 7 bases remained unmatched. The CDR3 extends over 14 amino acids. In germline, CDR1 is SQVTM, CDR2 ANQGSEA. The CDR3: CSVEDWGRGPGYTF. CDR3 sequence (DNA): TGCAGCGTTGAAGATTGGGGCAGGGGGCCTGGCTACACCTTC.

This clonotype came up many times. The chain uses TRBV6-1 and TRBJ1-2; no reliable D call. The V gene lost 3 bases and the J gene lost 4 bases, with 9 bases spanning the gap. From germline, CDR1 is MNHNS and CDR2 SASEGT. The CDR3 covers 13 residues. The CDR3: CASSEVLGYGYTF. The CDR3 coding sequence is TGTGCCAGCAGTGAGGTCCTTGGCTATGGCTACACCTTC.

This clonotype was observed at least ten times. The chain has TRBV28 and TRBJ2-7; D ambiguous. The CDR3 loop spans 9 amino acids. Trimming stripped 10 bases from V and 5 bases from J, with 6 bases between. Germline CDR1 and CDR2: MDHEN and SYDVKM. The DNA of the CDR3 is TGTGCCATCTTACACGAGCAGTACTTC. Its protein is CAILHEQYF.